Sequencing of this T cell receptor (beta chain) was carried out in a study of beta chain features in type 1 diabetes (dated by TCRdb to 2016 to 2018). For context, the study as a whole: Mean age, gender distribution, total cell number and subset yield were not different between patients and healthy donors. Naive and central memory subsets were obtained from all 30 or so donors, but regulatory and stem cell-like memory subsets were isolated from only 8 patients and roughly 8 healthy donors. In the study, recently diagnosed type 1 diabetes patients and matched healthy donors were compared on the TCRB repertoires of their sorted circulating CD4+ T cell subsets. A total of just under 110,000,000 sorted cells were examined across all samples, and RNA yield correlated strongly with the number of cells per subset.

Each donor gave one peripheral blood draw, approximately 110 mL on average, collected into heparinised tubes. A BD FACSAria II and a panel including CD45RO, CCR7, CD25, CD127, CD95 and CD27 were used to sort naive, central memory, regulatory and stem cell-like memory CD4+ T cells. A purity above 98% was achieved for all sorted populations. PBMCs were isolated right away by Lymphoprep density gradient centrifugation and were stained directly, without culture. So that batch effects would be minimized, each experiment stained and sorted samples in pairs, pairing one healthy donor with one patient. The CDR3 starts with the cysteine, ends with the phenylalanine, and has 19 residues. Kept here is only the CDR3 DNA, which spans 57 bases and is read in frame from base 1. Per the germline V gene, MGHRA is the CDR1 and YSYEKL is the CDR2. Germline trimming amounts to 0 bases on V and 1 base on J, with 10 as the count of junction bases outside the gene matches.

Findings and caveats that apply to the study as a whole: Because cDNA was sequenced instead of genomic DNA, highly expressing activated cells could be over-represented, though the groups showed no difference in activation or CD3 levels. Shorter templates might have been favored by PCR, but patient and control samples were amplified and corrected together, so both groups would have been affected equally by any skew. Naive, central memory and regulatory TCRB repertoires appeared more similar among patients than among healthy donors. In all four CD4+ subsets, TCRB CDR3 length was moderately but significantly shorter in type 1 diabetes patients. At VDJ recombination sites, type 1 diabetes patients had fewer insertions and more deleted nucleotides, which implies abnormalities in thymic rearrangement. Only small numbers of individuals were included in the HLA sub-analyses, which left unresolved whether HLA type had any influence on TCRB rearrangement.

The entire isolated RNA was reverse transcribed using the High Capacity cDNA Reverse Transcription Kit, and thus expressed TCRB transcripts were sequenced. Deep immunoSEQ sequencing was applied to naive, central memory and regulatory T cell samples, giving an average of about 3.8 million total reads per sample. After sorted cells were lysed in RLT buffer, RNA was extracted with DNase-treated RNeasy Micro or Mini kits, with the choice depending on cell number. To prevent cross-contamination, every cell subset was processed on its own, while patient and healthy donor samples were processed together. TCRB sequences were amplified from cDNA with the immunoSEQ multiplex PCR, producing 87-bp fragments spanning the CDR3 region. Sequencing of the amplicons was performed on the Illumina HiSeq platform. As for the authors' bioinformatics: Synthetic template baselines were used to correct PCR bias computationally, reads within Hamming distance 2 were collapsed together, and singletons that could not be merged were discarded. By aligning reads against IMGT, V, D and J genes, CDR3 length, and insertions or deletions at six rearrangement sites were assigned. Clonotype counts were normalized to sorted cell number within each subset before computing true diversity and Gini coefficients with the tcR R package. The overlap coefficient, calculated on TCRB nucleotide sequences, was used to quantify repertoire sharing. Out-of-frame TCRB sequences from naive cells were analyzed as a proxy for the pre-selection repertoire. Drawn from immuneACCESS, this table holds only the in-frame rearrangements with V and J called that TCRdb kept. Clones are partly lost; checked studies trace under half to an unresolved V gene and leave the rest unexplained. Clonal size and the V and J genes are those of that table, whereas D and trimming came from the DNA. The sample table contains hundreds of thousands of clones; only one count was recorded for about 15% of them. The ten largest clonotypes hold less than 0.04% of the sample.

Points on this clone: What antigen it recognizes has not been identified. No base quality values were provided; no much bigger clone lies one nucleotide off.

Sample: naive CD4+ T cells from blood. According to the study, the label for this sample's cell subset or site signals: true naive CD4+ T cells. Here the chain combines TRBV4-1 and TRBJ2-7, with 12 bases in between that match TRBD2. The receptor comes from a man aged 25-45 years in good health. The CDR3 protein sequence reads: CASSQEALAGGRRSYEQYF. The DNA sequence is given as TGCGCCAGCAGCCAAGAGGCCCTAGCGGGGGGGAGACGATCCTACGAGCAGTACTTC.